These 12 T cell receptor beta chains were sequenced from one sample in a study of CD8 T cells in Susac syndrome. When the RNA was reverse transcribed, random hexamers were used with an input of roughly 0.5 to 1 ug. TCRdb recomputed calls from the immunoSEQ multiplex PCR reads with MiXCR, one row per CDR3 protein. The sample holds roughly 130,000 distinct CDR3 sequences, roughly 96% seen once. The material sequenced was CD4+ T cells from PBMCs. These receptors came from a human donor in good health.

This chain joins TRBV2 and TRBJ2-7; D gene ambiguous. The ends were cut back, 6 bases at V and 4 bases at J, with 16 bases in the middle. The CDR3 runs to 14 residues. CDR1 is SNHLY, CDR2 FYNNEI, per germline. CDR3 nucleotide sequence: TGTGCCAGCAGAGGATCAACAACCGTATACGAGCAGTACTTC. Translation: CASRGSTTVYEQYF.

The V call is TRBV20-1, the J call TRBJ2-5, with TRBD2 identical over 10 bases. V lost 5 bases and J lost 4; bases outside the gene matches: 13. Looked up from germline, CDR1 is DFQATT and CDR2 is SNEGSKA (reference sequence). This CDR3 is built from 16 residues. Here the CDR3 DNA reads TGCAGTGCTCTAGATATTTCTAGCGGGAGAAGAGAGACCCAGTACTTC. Protein: CSALDISSGRRETQYF.

The V gene is TRBV5-1, the J gene TRBJ2-7; TRBD2 aligns across 7 bases. CDR3 size: 17 residues. Unmatched junction bases numbered 16, after V lost 2 bases and J lost 5 bases. CDR1 is SGHRS and CDR2 is YFSETQ in the germline V gene. The chain's CDR3 is CASSFGTNKIVFHEQYF. As DNA, the CDR3 is TGCGCCAGCAGCTTCGGGACTAATAAGATCGTATTCCACGAGCAGTACTTC.

In DNA, the CDR3 is TGCAGTGCTGAGCGGACCAGCTCCTACAATGAGCAGTTCTTC. Its protein is CSAERTSSYNEQFF. The chain recombines TRBV20-1 with TRBJ2-1; TRBD2 might be the D (5 bases). The V gene's germline CDR1 is DFQATT and CDR2 SNEGSKA (reference sequence). Trimming pared 5 bases from V and 0 bases from J, leaving 11 bases between. CDR3 size: 14 residues.

This clonotype was seen once. V usage is TRBV7-9 and J usage is TRBJ2-4; D is perhaps TRBD1 (6 bases). Germline V gives CDR1 SEHNR, CDR2 FQNEAQ (reference sequence). The CDR3 has 14 amino acids. The V gene lost 1 base and the J gene lost 4 bases, with 8 bases spanning the gap. In DNA form, the CDR3 reads TGTGCCAGCAGCTTAGTTCAGGGGAAAAACATTCAGTACTTC. It codes for CASSLVQGKNIQYF.

J is TRBJ2-5 and V is TRBV20-1; 9 bases are shared with TRBD2. The CDR3 runs to 15 residues. Germline V CDR1 and CDR2: DFQATT, SNEGSKA (reference sequence). The junction had 3 bases not matched to a gene; V was cut back by 1 base and J by 0 bases. CDR3 sequence (DNA): TGCAGTGCTAGAGGGATAGCGGGGGACCAAGAGACCCAGTACTTC. Protein product: CSARGIAGDQETQYF.

This chain joins TRBV3-1 and TRBJ2-7; D is unclear. The CDR3 runs to 15 residues. Trimming left V 1 base short and J 0 bases short, with 10 bases between. Germline loops: CDR1 LGHDT, CDR2 YNNKEL (reference sequence). The CDR3 loop reads CASSQVPTLSYEQYF. As DNA, the CDR3 is TGTGCCAGCAGCCAAGTCCCAACCCTCTCCTACGAGCAGTACTTC.

The rearrangement joins TRBV2 to TRBJ2-7; TRBD1 matches 9 bases. V lost 2 bases to trimming and J lost 3 bases; unmatched junction nucleotides: 5. CDR3 length equals 15 residues. Germline lookup yields CDR1 SNHLY and CDR2 FYNNEI. The CDR3 nucleotides are TGTGCCAGCAGTGAATTGTGGGGACAGGGCTACGAGCAGTACTTC. Amino acids: CASSELWGQGYEQYF.

This clonotype has only one observation. The V gene is TRBV29-1, the J gene TRBJ2-5; weak D call: TRBD1 (5 bases). With 1 base removed from V and 7 bases from J, the gap between germline ends came to 16 bases. Germline values: CDR1 SQVTM, CDR2 ANQGSEA. The CDR3 length is 14 residues. CDR3 amino acids: CSVEVGARIGTQYF. CDR3 bases: TGCAGCGTTGAAGTTGGGGCCAGGATAGGGACCCAGTACTTC.

The rearrangement uses TRBV7-9 and TRBJ1-1, with TRBD1 as a possible D gene (6 bases). The CDR3 runs 15 residues. Germline-derived CDR1 and CDR2 are SEHNR and FQNEAQ (reference sequence). Trimming took off 5 bases at V and 1 base at J, with 14 bases between the two ends. The CDR3 here is CASSPPRGPNTEAFF. The DNA of the CDR3 is TGTGCCAGCAGCCCCCCTCGGGGGCCGAACACTGAAGCTTTCTTT.

The chain recombines TRBV2 with TRBJ2-5; the match to TRBD1 covers 8 bases. Trimming removed 7 bases from V and 4 bases from J; junction bases left unmatched: 11. The CDR3 contains 15 residues. Germline values: CDR1 SNHLY, CDR2 FYNNEI. CDR3 amino acids: CASNVLQGVTETQYF. In nucleotides, the CDR3 is TGTGCCAGCAATGTCCTACAGGGGGTGACAGAGACCCAGTACTTC.

The chain carries TRBV19 and TRBJ2-7; possibly TRBD2 for D (6 bases). Trimming removed 6 bases at V and 4 bases at J, with 19 bases between. The CDR3 is 15 residues long. The germline V gene encodes CDR1 LNHDA and CDR2 SQIVND (reference sequence). The CDR3 sequence is CASSAPGGAIYEQYF. The CDR3 DNA follows: TGTGCCAGTAGCGCGCCCGGGGGAGCTATATACGAGCAGTACTTC.